This TCR beta chain stems from a study of cytomegalovirus exposure and HLA in healthy donors. Vbeta (60) and Jbeta (13) primers were used in the PCR. The repertoire was sequenced with immunoSEQ multiplex PCR; TCRdb's copy has only in-frame clones and lacks some. The sample holds roughly 180,000 clones, around 74% seen once. CDR1 is MDHEN and CDR2 is SYDVKM in the germline V gene. The CDR3 spans 11 residues. V lost 10 bases to trimming and J lost 0 bases, with 6 bases between them. Sequencing input: PBMCs. The TCR sequence derives from a male donor in good health and CMV-seronegative. V usage is TRBV28 and J usage is TRBJ1-1; D is uncertain. CDR3 bases: TGTGCCAACCACATGAACACTGAAGCTTTCTTT. Its translation: CANHMNTEAFF.